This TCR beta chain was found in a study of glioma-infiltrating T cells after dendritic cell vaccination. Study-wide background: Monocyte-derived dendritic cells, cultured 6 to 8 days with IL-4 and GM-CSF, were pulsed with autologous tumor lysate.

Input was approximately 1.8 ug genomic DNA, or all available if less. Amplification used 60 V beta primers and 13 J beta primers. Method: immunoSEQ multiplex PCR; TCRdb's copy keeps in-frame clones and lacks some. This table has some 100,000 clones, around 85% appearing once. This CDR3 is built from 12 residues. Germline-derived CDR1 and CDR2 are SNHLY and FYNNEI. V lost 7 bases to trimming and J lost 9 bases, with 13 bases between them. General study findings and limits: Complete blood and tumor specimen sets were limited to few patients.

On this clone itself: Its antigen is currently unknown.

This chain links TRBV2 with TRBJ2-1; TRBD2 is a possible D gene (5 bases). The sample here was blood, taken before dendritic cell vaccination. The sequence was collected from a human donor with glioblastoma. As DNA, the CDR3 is TGTGCCAGCACCAACGAGGGTGTTGAGCAGTTCTTC. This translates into CASTNEGVEQFF.